The 20 T cell receptor beta chains listed next were all sequenced from one sample in a study of CD39 and CD103 CD8 tumor-infiltrating T cells. TCRdb keeps only in-frame clones here, not all; method: immunoSEQ multiplex PCR. The sample contains about 7,400 clones, 50% to 75% of which appear only once. Sequencing was carried out using CD8+ T cells sorted from blood. Subset in this sample: total memory CD8 T cells (CD45RA-CCR7+/-) from blood or uninvolved lymph node. These TCRs come from a human donor with head and neck squamous cell carcinoma.

The chain uses TRBV6-5 and TRBJ1-1, with a possible D match to TRBD1 (6 bases). Between the trimmed V and J ends, which lost 2 bases and 5 bases, there was a span of 12 bases. The germline V gene encodes CDR1 MNHEY and CDR2 SVGAGI. The length of the CDR3 is 14 residues. The chain's CDR3 is CASSYGGDSTEAFF. CDR3 bases: TGTGCCAGCAGTTACGGGGGCGATAGTACTGAAGCTTTCTTT.

This clone occurred a few times. CDR3 protein: CASSQTGTVYNEQFF. The CDR3 bases are TGTGCCAGCAGCCAAACCGGGACCGTCTACAATGAGCAGTTCTTC. V gene TRBV7-8 combines with J gene TRBJ2-1, with D tentatively TRBD1 or TRBD2 (5 bases each). Germline loops: CDR1 SGHVS, CDR2 FQNEAQ. With 5 bases removed from V and 3 bases from J, the gap between germline ends came to 14 bases. There are 15 residues in the CDR3.

The J gene is TRBJ2-7, the V gene TRBV28; a possible D gene is TRBD2 (6 bases). In germline, CDR1 is MDHEN, CDR2 SYDVKM. The CDR3 spans 14 residues. V dropped 3 bases and J dropped 3 bases, with 12 bases sitting between them. CDR3 in amino acids: CASSLGMGGYEQYF. CDR3 coding DNA: TGTGCCAGCAGTTTGGGGATGGGGGGCTACGAGCAGTACTTC.

The chain carries TRBV6-4 and TRBJ2-3, with 8 bases matching TRBD2. With V trimmed by 6 bases and J by 2 bases, 10 bases remained unmatched. The CDR3 length is 16 residues. Germline CDR1 MRHNA, CDR2 SNTAGT. CDR3 amino acids: CASSPSTGGSTDTQYF. For the CDR3, the DNA is TGTGCCAGCAGCCCGTCTACGGGGGGGTCCACAGATACGCAGTATTTT.

The CDR3 DNA reads as TGTGCCAGCTCACCACCAACCCGAGAGGGTTACTCCTACGAGCAGTACTTC. Encoded protein: CASSPPTREGYSYEQYF. V gene TRBV18 combines with J gene TRBJ2-7; D may be TRBD2 (5 bases). The CDR3 loop spans 17 amino acids. V lost 0 bases and J lost 0, with 15 bases in between. The germline V gene has CDR1 KGHSH and CDR2 LQKENI. Variable domain in full (rest from reference TRBV18 and TRBJ2-7): NAGVMQNPRHLVRRRGQEARLRCSPMKGHSHVYWYRQLPEEGLKFMVYLQKENIIDESGMPKERFSAEFPKEGPSILRIQQVVRGDSAAYFCASSPPTREGYSYEQYFGPGTRLTVT.

The chain carries TRBV7-8 and TRBJ2-2, with D perhaps matching TRBD1 or TRBD2 (6 bases each). V dropped 5 bases and J dropped 5 bases, with 30 bases sitting between them. Germline V CDR1 and CDR2: SGHVS, FQNEAQ. This CDR3 is built from 20 residues. The CDR3 sequence is CASSPPSWTVTSPGTGELFF. CDR3 DNA sequence: TGTGCCAGCAGCCCTCCCTCCTGGACAGTCACTAGCCCGGGGACCGGGGAGCTGTTTTTT.

The chain recombines TRBV28 with TRBJ1-2; TRBD1 aligns across 7 bases. CDR3 length: 14 residues. Trimming took 3 bases from V and 3 from J; bases not matched to a gene: 4. Germline loops: CDR1 MDHEN, CDR2 SYDVKM. The CDR3, as DNA: TGTGCCAGCAGTTTGCAGGGGGGCGACTATGGCTACACCTTC. This translates into CASSLQGGDYGYTF.

The chain employs TRBV30 and TRBJ2-5; D not resolved. CDR3 length: 11 residues. V was trimmed by 0 bases and J by 4 bases, leaving 3 bases between them. Germline CDR1 GTSNPN, CDR2 SVGIG (reference sequence). The CDR3 region has the DNA TGTGCCTGGAGTGTCACAGAGACCCAGTACTTC. It translates to CAWSVTETQYF.

V gene TRBV10-3 combines with J gene TRBJ2-5; 8 nucleotides align to TRBD1. The DNA end is more similar to TRBJ2-7, so the J call may be wrong. This CDR3 has 14 amino acids. Germline V lookup: CDR1 ENHRY, CDR2 SYGVKD. This CDR3 reads CAISESDRGDEQYF. In nucleotides, the CDR3 is TGTGCCATCAGTGAGTCCGACAGGGGCGACGAGCAGTACTTC.

The J gene is TRBJ2-5, the V gene TRBV27; 10 nucleotides match TRBD1. Losses at the gene ends were 6 bases for V and 5 bases for J; bases not matched to a gene: 3. Germline-derived CDR1 and CDR2 are MNHEY and SMNVEV (reference sequence). The CDR3 has 13 residues. CDR3 in amino acids: CASRRTGGETQYF. The CDR3 DNA sequence: TGTGCCAGCAGGAGGACAGGGGGGGAGACCCAGTACTTC.

There are a few counts of this clone. The chain combines TRBV9 with TRBJ2-5; D is possibly TRBD1 (6 bases). The CDR3 contains 15 residues. Deletions cut 3 bases from V and 5 bases from J, with 17 bases between. The germline gives CDR1 SGDLS, CDR2 YYNGEE. Here the CDR3 DNA reads TGTGCCAGCAGCGCCACGATGGGACATCCGGAGACCCAGTACTTC. Protein sequence: CASSATMGHPETQYF.

V gene TRBV5-1 combines with J gene TRBJ2-7; TRBD1 might be the D (5 bases). Trimming pared 0 bases from V and 0 bases from J, leaving 7 bases between. The CDR3 covers 14 residues. CDR1 and CDR2 from the germline V gene are SGHRS and YFSETQ. The CDR3 bases are TGCGCCAGCAGCTTGGGCAGGGACTCCTACGAGCAGTACTTC. Translating it yields CASSLGRDSYEQYF. Based on the CDR3 plus reference TRBV5-1 and TRBJ2-7, the full variable domain is KAGVTQTPRYLIKTRGQQVTLSCSPISGHRSVSWYQQTPGQGLQFLFEYFSETQRNKGNFPGRFSGRQFSNSRSEMNVSTLELGDSALYLCASSLGRDSYEQYFGPGTRLTVT.

The V gene is TRBV4-3, the J gene TRBJ2-2; D possibly corresponds to TRBD2 (6 bases). Trimming took off 5 bases at V and 2 bases at J, with 18 bases between the two ends. CDR3 length equals 17 residues. From germline, CDR1 is LGHNA and CDR2 YSLEER. The CDR3 DNA reads TGCGCCAGCAGCTATCTAGCGTACGGAGGAAACACCGGGGAGCTGTTTTTT. This encodes CASSYLAYGGNTGELFF.

This chain joins TRBV2 and TRBJ2-7, with a weak D call TRBD1 (6 bases). The V gene lost 4 bases and the J gene lost 3 bases, with 19 bases spanning the gap. CDR3 length equals 16 residues. Germline CDR1 is SNHLY and CDR2 is FYNNEI. The CDR3 protein is CASSGPYGTSDYEQYF. CDR3 in DNA: TGTGCCAGCAGTGGCCCCTATGGGACATCCGACTACGAGCAGTACTTC. The whole variable domain, remainder taken from reference TRBV2 and TRBJ2-7, is EPEVTQTPSHQVTQMGQEVILRCVPISNHLYFYWYRQILGQKVEFLVSFYNNEISEKSEIFDDQFSVERPDGSNFTLKIRSTKLEDSAMYFCASSGPYGTSDYEQYFGPGTRLTVT.

The J gene is TRBJ2-7, the V gene TRBV29-1; D gene ambiguous. Germline V lookup: CDR1 SQVTM, CDR2 ANQGSEA. V dropped 0 bases and J dropped 3 bases, with 6 bases sitting between them. The CDR3 extends over 12 amino acids. CDR3 coding DNA: TGCAGCGTTGAAGAGTCAGGCTACGAGCAGTACTTC. Encoded protein: CSVEESGYEQYF.

V and J are TRBV2 and TRBJ2-3; 7 bases are shared with TRBD1. The CDR3 runs 16 residues. Germline loops: CDR1 SNHLY, CDR2 FYNNEI. The junction had 14 bases not matched to a gene; V was cut back by 8 bases and J by 3 bases. CDR3 nucleotides: TGTGCCAGCCTTGGGATGACAGGGCCCGGGACAGATACGCAGTATTTT. This gives the protein CASLGMTGPGTDTQYF.

This clone is a singleton in its sample. V is TRBV27 and J is TRBJ1-5; no clear D. V lost 4 bases and J lost 0, with 10 bases in between. From germline, CDR1 is MNHEY and CDR2 SMNVEV (reference sequence). The CDR3 is 15 amino acids. The CDR3, as DNA: TGTGCCAGCAGTTATGGGATCGATAGCAATCAGCCCCAGCATTTT. Its translation: CASSYGIDSNQPQHF.

This clone was observed a single time. CDR3 nucleotide sequence: TGTGCCAGCAGCGATGGGTCCTACGAGCAGTACTTC. This encodes CASSDGSYEQYF. J is TRBJ2-7 and V is TRBV5-4; D is unresolved. Germline V gene lookup returns CDR1 SGHNT and CDR2 YYREEE (reference sequence). CDR3 length: 12 amino acids. V lost 4 bases and J lost 1, with 6 bases in between.

In its sample, this clone was seen once. V gene TRBV4-1 combines with J gene TRBJ2-1; D is unresolved. Germline V gene lookup returns CDR1 MGHRA and CDR2 YSYEKL. V lost 0 bases and J lost 8, with 5 bases in between. The CDR3 runs 12 residues. The CDR3 is CASSQDSYEQFF. The CDR3 DNA follows: TGCGCCAGCAGCCAAGATAGCTATGAGCAGTTCTTC.

The J gene is TRBJ2-1, the V gene TRBV6-5; perhaps D is TRBD1 or TRBD2 (6 bases each). This CDR3 comprises 12 residues. Trimming shortened V by 6 bases and J by 10 bases, and 13 bases separated the two germline ends. Per germline, CDR1 MNHEY and CDR2 SVGAGI. This chain's CDR3 is CASSSSGGEQFF. Here the CDR3 DNA reads TGTGCCAGCAGCTCTTCCGGGGGCGAGCAGTTCTTC.